Following are 25 T cell receptor beta chains from one sample sequenced in a study of shared clonotypes between healthy human individuals (dated by TCRdb to the early 2020s). The receptor library was made with the immunoSEQ multiplex PCR assay. TCRdb limited this immuneACCESS table to in-frame rearrangements with V and J called. A share of clones is missing; checked studies link under half to unresolved V genes, and the rest is unexplained. The sample yields hundreds of thousands of clones; about 95% were counted once. The ten largest account for over 0.1% of the sample. CD8 naive samples consisted of CD45RO-negative cells that were positively selected for CCR7, yielding a CD45RA+CCR7+ population without TemRA cells. Source material: naive CD8+ T cells sorted from blood. Reading the label with the study, this specimen's cell subset or site is: CD45RA+CCR7+. The source is a young woman in good health.

V is TRBV5-6 and J is TRBJ1-1; D is perhaps TRBD1 (5 bases). CDR3 size: 13 residues. The V end lost 4 bases, the J end lost 6 bases, and 13 bases lay between the germline ends. Germline CDR1 is SGHDT and CDR2 is YYEEEE. The chain's CDR3 is CASSGGTISEAFF. The CDR3 DNA follows: TGTGCCAGCAGCGGAGGGACGATCTCTGAAGCTTTCTTT.

The genes are TRBV27 and TRBJ2-7; 13 positions agree with TRBD2. Germline loops: CDR1 MNHEY, CDR2 SMNVEV (reference sequence). The CDR3 covers 15 residues. Trimming cost V 9 bases and J 5 bases; bases outside gene matches: 10. Here the CDR3 reads CASATRTSGSNEQYF. The DNA of the CDR3 is TGTGCCAGTGCAACCCGGACTAGCGGGAGTAACGAGCAGTACTTC.

V usage is TRBV25-1 and J usage is TRBJ2-7; the match to TRBD1 covers 8 bases. Trimming cost V 4 bases and J 6 bases; bases outside gene matches: 5. Germline CDR1 and CDR2: MGHDK and SYGVNS. There are 13 residues in the CDR3. The CDR3 loop is CASSALTGGEQYF. The CDR3 nucleotides are TGTGCCAGCAGTGCCCTAACAGGGGGCGAGCAGTACTTC.

Points on this clone: Distinct nucleotide sequences in the sample also encode this CDR3. The chain joins TRBV7-9 to TRBJ2-3, with 10 bases that match TRBD2. The ends lost 7 bases at V and 0 bases at J; junction bases unmatched: 7. The CDR3 sequence is 16 residues long. Germline V gives CDR1 SEHNR, CDR2 FQNEAQ (reference sequence). The CDR3 sequence is CASTLPTSGSTDTQYF. DNA of the CDR3: TGTGCCAGCACCCTGCCGACTAGCGGGAGCACAGATACGCAGTATTTT.

This rearrangement joins TRBV4-2 to TRBJ2-7, with TRBD2 matching 9 bases. Trimming cost V 0 bases and J 3 bases; bases outside gene matches: 12. Per germline, CDR1 LGHNA and CDR2 YNFKEQ. This CDR3 comprises 18 residues. The CDR3 here is CASSQEGSGVAGVYEQYF. Here the CDR3 DNA reads TGTGCCAGCAGCCAAGAGGGATCCGGGGTAGCGGGAGTCTACGAGCAGTACTTC.

The gene calls are TRBV28 and TRBJ2-1; 13 bases map to TRBD2. J was trimmed by 7 bases and V by 6 bases; bases with no gene match: 6. This CDR3 contains 15 residues. Per the germline V gene, CDR1 is MDHEN and CDR2 is SYDVKM. The CDR3 region is CASSQGLAGVNEQFF. CDR3 in DNA: TGTGCCAGCAGCCAAGGACTAGCGGGAGTTAATGAGCAGTTCTTC.

This clone has just one count. This chain connects TRBV2 to TRBJ2-7, with TRBD1 matching 12 bases. Germline assignment: CDR1 SNHLY and CDR2 FYNNEI. J lost 6 bases, V lost 4 bases, and 7 bases had no gene match. This CDR3 spans 15 amino acids. CDR3 sequence reads: CASSGTGQGASEQYF. The DNA of the CDR3 is TGTGCCAGCAGTGGGACGGGACAGGGGGCATCCGAGCAGTACTTC.

The genes are TRBV4-2 and TRBJ2-2; maybe TRBD2 (7 bases). The germline V gene encodes CDR1 LGHNA and CDR2 YNFKEQ. The V end lost 1 base, the J end lost 4 bases, and 10 bases lay between the germline ends. CDR3 length equals 15 residues. In DNA form, the CDR3 reads TGTGCCAGCAGCCAAGTCGCGGGGGCCACCGGGGAGCTGTTTTTT. This encodes CASSQVAGATGELFF.

This clone appeared a single time. This chain links TRBV27 with TRBJ2-5, with D perhaps assigned TRBD1 or TRBD2 (6 bases each). The length of the CDR3 is 14 residues. Trimming cost V 4 bases and J 3 bases, with 12 bases left between them. In germline, CDR1 is MNHEY, CDR2 SMNVEV (reference sequence). Written as DNA, the CDR3 is TGTGCCAGCAGTTCCCTGGGGGGCGAAGAGACCCAGTACTTC. Translating gives CASSSLGGEETQYF.

This chain uses TRBV28 with TRBJ2-3, with D tentatively TRBD1 or TRBD2 (6 bases each). Between the trimmed V and J ends, which lost 4 bases and 5 bases, there was a span of 16 bases. The CDR3 covers 15 residues. Germline V CDR1 and CDR2: MDHEN, SYDVKM. The chain's CDR3 is CASSSLGGVGDTQYF. The CDR3 nucleotides read TGTGCCAGCAGTTCGCTGGGGGGCGTGGGAGATACGCAGTATTTT.

The chain has TRBV11-2 and TRBJ2-2; D is perhaps TRBD1 (5 bases). The CDR3 is made up of 14 amino acids. In germline, CDR1 is SGHAT, CDR2 FQNNGV. With 5 bases removed from V and 8 bases from J, the gap between germline ends came to 15 bases. CDR3 in DNA: TGTGCCAGCAGCCGTGGGGCAGGAGTAGGGGAGCTGTTTTTT. Its translation is CASSRGAGVGELFF.

The CDR3 DNA sequence: TGTGCCAGCAGTTTGGAGGGGAGTCAGCCCCAGCATTTT. Translation gives CASSLEGSQPQHF. This chain connects TRBV28 to TRBJ1-5, with D possibly being TRBD1 (5 bases). The V end was cut by 3 bases, the J end by 6 bases, with 9 bases between. Per germline, CDR1 MDHEN and CDR2 SYDVKM. CDR3 length: 13 amino acids.

The chain couples TRBV5-6 to TRBJ2-1; D possibly corresponds to TRBD2 (5 bases). CDR1 SGHDT and CDR2 YYEEEE come from the germline V gene. V lost 4 bases to trimming and J lost 2 bases, with 19 bases between them. This CDR3 is built from 17 residues. CDR3 DNA: TGTGCCAGCAGCGTGACTTTTTCTGGGAGCCCCTACAATGAGCAGTTCTTC. This translates into CASSVTFSGSPYNEQFF.

The V gene is TRBV5-6, the J gene TRBJ2-3; no reliable D call. Trimming stripped 4 bases from V and 6 bases from J, with 9 bases between. Germline V gene lookup returns CDR1 SGHDT and CDR2 YYEEEE. The CDR3 is 12 residues long. The CDR3 loop is CASSGTADTQYF. DNA for the CDR3: TGTGCCAGCAGCGGCACAGCGGATACGCAGTATTTT.

This chain's CDR3 is CASRNFTGGEQYF. DNA for the CDR3: TGTGCCAGCAGAAACTTTACGGGAGGCGAGCAGTACTTC. The V and J genes are TRBV5-5 and TRBJ2-7; the match to TRBD2 covers 7 bases. V lost 5 bases to trimming and J lost 6 bases; unmatched junction nucleotides: 8. Germline-derived CDR1 and CDR2 are SGHKS and YYEKEE (reference sequence). This CDR3 is built from 13 residues.

In regard to this clone: This sample includes further DNA sequences coding for the same CDR3. V usage is TRBV27 and J usage is TRBJ2-7; 8 nucleotides align to TRBD1. This CDR3 has 14 amino acids. The junction had 1 base not matched to a gene; V was cut back by 3 bases and J by 0 bases. CDR1 is MNHEY, CDR2 SMNVEV, per germline (reference sequence). CDR3 bases: TGTGCCAGCAGTTTCACAGGGGGCTCCTACGAGCAGTACTTC. It encodes CASSFTGGSYEQYF.

This chain joins TRBV28 and TRBJ2-7; 11 nucleotides line up with TRBD1. V shed 6 bases, J shed 3 bases, and the junction held 10 bases outside the gene matches. CDR3 size: 16 residues. Germline V CDR1 and CDR2: MDHEN, SYDVKM. CDR3 amino acids: CASSSSAGTGGYEQYF. CDR3 coding DNA: TGTGCCAGCAGCTCATCCGCCGGGACAGGGGGCTACGAGCAGTACTTC. Supplemented by reference TRBV28 and TRBJ2-7, the full variable domain reads DVKVTQSSRYLVKRTGEKVFLECVQDMDHENMFWYRQDPGLGLRLIYFSYDVKMKEKGDIPEGYSVSREKKERFSLILESASTNQTSMYLCASSSSAGTGGYEQYFGPGTRLTVT.

This clone has a single count. The rearrangement joins TRBV11-2 to TRBJ2-3; D may correspond to TRBD1 or TRBD2 (5 bases each). Germline CDR1 and CDR2: SGHAT and FQNNGV. Trimming took 4 bases from V and 0 from J, leaving 14 bases between them. The CDR3 loop spans 16 amino acids. The CDR3 protein is CASSSPPGRSTDTQYF. The CDR3 bases are TGTGCCAGCAGCTCCCCTCCGGGACGGAGCACAGATACGCAGTATTTT. Full variable domain (remainder filled in from reference TRBV11-2 and TRBJ2-3): EAGVAQSPRYKIIEKRQSVAFWCNPISGHATLYWYQQILGQGPKLLIQFQNNGVVDDSQLPKDRFSAERLKGVDSTLKIQPAKLEDSAVYLCASSSPPGRSTDTQYFGPGTRLTVL.

V and J are TRBV7-8 and TRBJ1-2, with a possible D match to TRBD1 (5 bases). The germline V gene encodes CDR1 SGHVS and CDR2 FQNEAQ. The CDR3 loop spans 14 amino acids. V was clipped by 5 bases and J by 10 bases, with 20 bases between them. DNA for the CDR3: TGTGCCAGCAGCGACAGAAGATCTATGGTGACCTACACCTTC. Its translation: CASSDRRSMVTYTF.

This chain connects TRBV9 to TRBJ2-1, with D hard to call. Germline CDR1 SGDLS, CDR2 YYNGEE. The V end lost 1 base, the J end lost 6 bases, and 8 bases lay between the germline ends. The CDR3 is 13 residues long. DNA of the CDR3: TGTGCCAGCAGCGTATCTAGTATCAATGAGCAGTTCTTC. Translating it yields CASSVSSINEQFF. Filled out from reference TRBV9 and TRBJ2-1, the complete variable domain reads DSGVTQTPKHLITATGQRVTLRCSPRSGDLSVYWYQQSLDQGLQFLIQYYNGEERAKGNILERFSAQQFPDLHSELNLSSLELGDSALYFCASSVSSINEQFFGPGTRLTVL.

The chain recombines TRBV7-3 with TRBJ2-6, with D uncertain. The CDR3 is 13 residues long. The germline CDR1 and CDR2 sequences are SGHTA and FQGTGA. V was pared by 6 bases and J by 2 bases, with 5 bases between. The DNA for the CDR3 is TGTGCCAGCAGTGGGGCTGGGGCCAACGTCCTGACTTTC. Protein: CASSGAGANVLTF.

This chain uses TRBV15 with TRBJ1-5; D is uncertain. V dropped 0 bases and J dropped 3 bases, with 12 bases sitting between them. The CDR3 contains 16 residues. Germline assignment: CDR1 LNHNV and CDR2 YYDKDF (reference sequence). DNA of the CDR3: TGTGCCACCAGCAGAGATAGGGCAGCCGACAATCAGCCCCAGCATTTT. Protein product: CATSRDRAADNQPQHF.

The V gene is TRBV2, the J gene TRBJ1-1; D possibly corresponds to TRBD1 (6 bases). Germline assignment: CDR1 SNHLY and CDR2 FYNNEI. The V end was cut by 8 bases, the J end by 0 bases, with 28 bases between. CDR3 size: 19 residues. CDR3 bases: TGTGCCAGCGGTAGGTTAAAAGGGACACCCTCTCCCCTGAACACTGAAGCTTTCTTT. Amino acids: CASGRLKGTPSPLNTEAFF.

The chain's CDR3 is CASSDSPRANYGYTF. As DNA, the CDR3 is TGTGCCAGCAGTGACTCCCCCAGGGCCAACTATGGCTACACCTTC. The V and J genes are TRBV6-4 and TRBJ1-2; a weak D match, TRBD1 (5 bases). In germline, CDR1 is MRHNA, CDR2 SNTAGT. This CDR3 comprises 15 residues. V was trimmed by 0 bases and J by 2 bases, leaving 10 bases between them.

V usage is TRBV5-1 and J usage is TRBJ2-5, with 9 bases matching TRBD2. The CDR3 extends over 16 amino acids. V shed 4 bases, J shed 5 bases, and the junction held 12 bases outside the gene matches. The germline V gene encodes CDR1 SGHRS and CDR2 YFSETQ. CDR3 nucleotide sequence: TGCGCCAGCAGCCCGCGTGAGGTAGCGGGAGTGGAGACCCAGTACTTC. Its translation is CASSPREVAGVETQYF.